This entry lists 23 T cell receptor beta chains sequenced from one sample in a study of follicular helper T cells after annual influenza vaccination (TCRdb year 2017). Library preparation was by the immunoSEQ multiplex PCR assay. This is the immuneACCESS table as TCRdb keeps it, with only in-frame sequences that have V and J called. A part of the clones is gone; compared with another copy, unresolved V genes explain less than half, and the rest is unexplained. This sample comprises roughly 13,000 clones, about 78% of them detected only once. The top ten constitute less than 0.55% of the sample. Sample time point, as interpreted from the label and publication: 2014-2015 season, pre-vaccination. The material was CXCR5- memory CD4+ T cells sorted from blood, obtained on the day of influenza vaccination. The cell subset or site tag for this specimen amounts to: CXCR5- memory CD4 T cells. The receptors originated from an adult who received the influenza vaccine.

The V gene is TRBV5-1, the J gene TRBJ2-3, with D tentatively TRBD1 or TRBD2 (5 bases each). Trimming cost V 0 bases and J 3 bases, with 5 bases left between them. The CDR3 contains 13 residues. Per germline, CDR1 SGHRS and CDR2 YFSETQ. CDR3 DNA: TGCGCCAGCAGCTTGGGGGGGACAGATACGCAGTATTTT. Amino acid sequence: CASSLGGTDTQYF.

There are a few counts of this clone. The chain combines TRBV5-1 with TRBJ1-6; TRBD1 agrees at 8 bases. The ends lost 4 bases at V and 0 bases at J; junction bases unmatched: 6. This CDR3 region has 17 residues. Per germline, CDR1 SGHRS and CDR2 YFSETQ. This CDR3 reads CASSPRGPSSYNSPLHF. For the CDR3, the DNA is TGCGCCAGCAGCCCCAGGGGGCCTAGCTCCTATAATTCACCCCTCCACTTT.

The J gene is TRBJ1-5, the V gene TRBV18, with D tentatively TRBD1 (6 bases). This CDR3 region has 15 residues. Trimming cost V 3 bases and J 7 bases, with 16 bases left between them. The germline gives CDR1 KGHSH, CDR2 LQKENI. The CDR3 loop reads CASSPVGGGDQPQHF. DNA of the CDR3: TGTGCCAGCTCACCCGTAGGGGGAGGTGACCAGCCCCAGCATTTT.

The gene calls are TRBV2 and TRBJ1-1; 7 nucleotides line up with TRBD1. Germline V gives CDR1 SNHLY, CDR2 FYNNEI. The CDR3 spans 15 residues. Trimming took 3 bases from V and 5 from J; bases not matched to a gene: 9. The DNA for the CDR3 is TGTGCCAGCAGTGAGGTAGGGGGCATTAGTACTGAAGCTTTCTTT. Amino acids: CASSEVGGISTEAFF. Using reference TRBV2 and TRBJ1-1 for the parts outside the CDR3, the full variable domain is EPEVTQTPSHQVTQMGQEVILRCVPISNHLYFYWYRQILGQKVEFLVSFYNNEISEKSEIFDDQFSVERPDGSNFTLKIRSTKLEDSAMYFCASSEVGGISTEAFFGQGTRLTVV.

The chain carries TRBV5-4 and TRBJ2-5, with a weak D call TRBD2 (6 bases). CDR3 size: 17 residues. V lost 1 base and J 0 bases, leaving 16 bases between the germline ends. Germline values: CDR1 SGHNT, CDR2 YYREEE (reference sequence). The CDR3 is CASSLFRDSGYQETQYF. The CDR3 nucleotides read TGTGCCAGCAGCTTGTTTCGGGACTCGGGGTACCAAGAGACCCAGTACTTC. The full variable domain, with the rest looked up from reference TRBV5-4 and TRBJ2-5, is ETGVTQSPTHLIKTRGQQVTLRCSSQSGHNTVSWYQQALGQGPQFIFQYYREEENGRGNFPPRFSGLQFPNYSSELNVNALELDDSALYLCASSLFRDSGYQETQYFGPGTRLLVL.

The CDR3 loop is CASSLGDYQETQYF. CDR3 in DNA: TGTGCCAGCAGCTTGGGAGACTACCAAGAGACCCAGTACTTC. The rearrangement joins TRBV11-3 to TRBJ2-5, with D maybe TRBD2 (5 bases). Between the trimmed V and J ends, which lost 3 bases and 0 bases, there was a span of 8 bases. The CDR3 consists of 14 residues. The V gene's germline CDR1 is SGHNT and CDR2 YENEEA.

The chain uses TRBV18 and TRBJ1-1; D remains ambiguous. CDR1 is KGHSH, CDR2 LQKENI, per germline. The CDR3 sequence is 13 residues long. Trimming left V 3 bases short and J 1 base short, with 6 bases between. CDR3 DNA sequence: TGTGCCAGCTCACCCCCAGGGAACACTGAAGCTTTCTTT. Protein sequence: CASSPPGNTEAFF.

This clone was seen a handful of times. In DNA, the CDR3 is TGTGCCATCAGGGGTGCTAACTACGAGCAGTACTTC. It translates to CAIRGANYEQYF. The chain employs TRBV10-3 and TRBJ2-7; D gene ambiguous. The CDR3 has 12 amino acids. V lost 6 bases to trimming and J lost 3 bases, with 9 bases between them. The germline V gene encodes CDR1 ENHRY and CDR2 SYGVKD.

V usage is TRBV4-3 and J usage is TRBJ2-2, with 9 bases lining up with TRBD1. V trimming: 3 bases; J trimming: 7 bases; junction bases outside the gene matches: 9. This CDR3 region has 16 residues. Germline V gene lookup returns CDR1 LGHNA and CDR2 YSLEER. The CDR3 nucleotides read TGCGCCAGCAGCCATCACCTGACAGGGGGGATCGGGGAGCTGTTTTTT. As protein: CASSHHLTGGIGELFF.

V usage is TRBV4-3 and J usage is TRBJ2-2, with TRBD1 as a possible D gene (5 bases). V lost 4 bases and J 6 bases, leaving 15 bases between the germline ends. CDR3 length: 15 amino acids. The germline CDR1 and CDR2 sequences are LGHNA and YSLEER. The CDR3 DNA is TGCGCCAGCAGCCGGACAAACTCTCAGCCCGGGGAGCTGTTTTTT. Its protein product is CASSRTNSQPGELFF.

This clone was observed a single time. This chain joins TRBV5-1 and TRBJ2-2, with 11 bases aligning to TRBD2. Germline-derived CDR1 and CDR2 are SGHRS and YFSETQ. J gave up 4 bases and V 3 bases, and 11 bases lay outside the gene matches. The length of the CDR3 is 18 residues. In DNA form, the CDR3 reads TGCGCCAGCAGCTCCCTTAGCGGGGGGGCAGGTTTCACCGGGGAGCTGTTTTTT. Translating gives CASSSLSGGAGFTGELFF.

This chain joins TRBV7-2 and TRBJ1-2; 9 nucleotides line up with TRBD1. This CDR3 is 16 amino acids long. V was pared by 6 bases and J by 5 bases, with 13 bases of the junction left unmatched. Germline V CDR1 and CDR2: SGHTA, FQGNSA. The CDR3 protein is CASRLRDRDRVYGYTF. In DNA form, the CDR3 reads TGTGCCAGCAGGTTACGGGACCGGGACAGGGTATATGGCTACACCTTC.

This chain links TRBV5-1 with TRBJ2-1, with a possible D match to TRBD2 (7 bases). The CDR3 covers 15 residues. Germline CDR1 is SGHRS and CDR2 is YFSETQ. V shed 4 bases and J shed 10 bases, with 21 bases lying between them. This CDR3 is CASSPEGGGVGEQFF. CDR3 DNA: TGCGCCAGCAGCCCCGAGGGGGGGGGCGTTGGAGAGCAGTTCTTC.

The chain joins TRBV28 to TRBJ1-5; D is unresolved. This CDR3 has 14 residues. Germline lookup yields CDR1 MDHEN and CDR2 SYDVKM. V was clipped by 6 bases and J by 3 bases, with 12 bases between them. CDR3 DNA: TGTGCCAGCAGGCCGTACACTAACAATCAGCCCCAGCATTTT. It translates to CASRPYTNNQPQHF.

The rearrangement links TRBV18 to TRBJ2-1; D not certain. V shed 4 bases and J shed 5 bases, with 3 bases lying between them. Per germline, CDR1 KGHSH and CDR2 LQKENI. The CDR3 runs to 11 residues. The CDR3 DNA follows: TGTGCCAGCTCACGTGACAATGAGCAGTTCTTC. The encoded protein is CASSRDNEQFF. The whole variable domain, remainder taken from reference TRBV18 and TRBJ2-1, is NAGVMQNPRHLVRRRGQEARLRCSPMKGHSHVYWYRQLPEEGLKFMVYLQKENIIDESGMPKERFSAEFPKEGPSILRIQQVVRGDSAAYFCASSRDNEQFFGPGTRLTVL.

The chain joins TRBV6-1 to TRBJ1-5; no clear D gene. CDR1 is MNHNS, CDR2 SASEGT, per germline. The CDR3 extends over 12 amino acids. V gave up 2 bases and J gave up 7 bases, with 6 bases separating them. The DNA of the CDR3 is TGTGCCAGCAGTGAAAGAGTCCAGCCCCAGCATTTT. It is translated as CASSERVQPQHF.

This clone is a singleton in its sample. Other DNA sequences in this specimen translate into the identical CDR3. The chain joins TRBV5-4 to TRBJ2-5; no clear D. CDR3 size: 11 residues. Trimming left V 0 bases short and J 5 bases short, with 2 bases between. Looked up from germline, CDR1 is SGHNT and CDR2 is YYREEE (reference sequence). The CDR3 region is CASSLEETQYF. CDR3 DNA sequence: TGTGCCAGCAGCTTGGAGGAGACCCAGTACTTC.

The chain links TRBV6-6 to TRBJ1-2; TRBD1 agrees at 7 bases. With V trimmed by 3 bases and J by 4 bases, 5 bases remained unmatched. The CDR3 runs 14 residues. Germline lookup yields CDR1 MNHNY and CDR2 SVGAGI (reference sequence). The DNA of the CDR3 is TGTGCCAGCAGTTATCGCAGGGGGAGCTATGGCTACACCTTC. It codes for CASSYRRGSYGYTF.

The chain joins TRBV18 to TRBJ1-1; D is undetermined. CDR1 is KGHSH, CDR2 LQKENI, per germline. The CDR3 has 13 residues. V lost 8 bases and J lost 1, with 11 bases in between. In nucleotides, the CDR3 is TGTGCCAGCAAAACCGCAGAGAACACTGAAGCTTTCTTT. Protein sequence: CASKTAENTEAFF.

CDR3 protein: CASRSEGYLGSHEQYF. The DNA of the CDR3 is TGTGCCAGCAGATCAGAAGGCTATTTAGGGTCCCACGAGCAGTACTTC. This chain uses TRBV11-2 with TRBJ2-7; D is undetermined. The CDR3 length is 16 residues. Germline loops: CDR1 SGHAT, CDR2 FQNNGV. Trimming cost V 6 bases and J 5 bases, with 23 bases left between them. Complete variable domain (other parts from reference TRBV11-2 and TRBJ2-7): EAGVAQSPRYKIIEKRQSVAFWCNPISGHATLYWYQQILGQGPKLLIQFQNNGVVDDSQLPKDRFSAERLKGVDSTLKIQPAKLEDSAVYLCASRSEGYLGSHEQYFGPGTRLTVT.

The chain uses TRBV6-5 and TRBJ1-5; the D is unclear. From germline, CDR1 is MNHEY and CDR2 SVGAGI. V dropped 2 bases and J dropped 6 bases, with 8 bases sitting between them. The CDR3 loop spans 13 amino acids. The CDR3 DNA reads TGTGCCAGCAGTTACCCCAATCCTCAGCCCCAGCATTTT. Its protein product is CASSYPNPQPQHF.

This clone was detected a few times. CDR3 protein: CASSLDLRGTEAFF. CDR3 nucleotides: TGTGCCAGCAGCTTAGATCTGAGGGGGACTGAAGCTTTCTTT. The chain is built from TRBV11-2 and TRBJ1-1; D is possibly TRBD1 (6 bases). The CDR3 has 14 residues. The V end was cut by 0 bases, the J end by 5 bases, with 10 bases between. Germline assignment: CDR1 SGHAT and CDR2 FQNNGV.

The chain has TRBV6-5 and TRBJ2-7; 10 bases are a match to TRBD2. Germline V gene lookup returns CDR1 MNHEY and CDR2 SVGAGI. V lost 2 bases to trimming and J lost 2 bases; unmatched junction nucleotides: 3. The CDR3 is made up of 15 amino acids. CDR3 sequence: CASSYGSGGAYEQYF. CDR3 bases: TGTGCCAGCAGTTACGGGAGCGGGGGGGCCTACGAGCAGTACTTC.